The subject of this entry is one TCR beta chain. The antigen is unknown. This entry comes from a study of blood T cells in healthy people across ages. Researchers collected about 9.1 milliliters of peripheral blood from every single donor. General study results and limits: Per million T cells, TCR beta diversity dropped roughly linearly as age increased.

A J-beta primer mix and a sample-barcoded 5' primer were used in a second PCR of about 7 to 11 cycles. The template-switch adaptor, which had 12 random nucleotides, put a tag on each cDNA molecule. From the 5' RACE reads, TCRdb called clonotypes with MiXCR, one entry per CDR3 protein. The sample shows about 1.6 million distinct CDR3 sequences, about 32% of them seen only once. The sample comprised blood. The sequence came from a woman in her twenties or thirties in good health.

The CDR3 region has the DNA TGTGCCAGCAGCCTGGGGGGGCCGGGGGGCCCCTACAATGAGCAGTTCTTC. Amino acid sequence: CASSLGGPGGPYNEQFF. The V gene is TRBV7-6, the J gene TRBJ2-1; D possibly corresponds to TRBD2 (7 bases). Germline V CDR1 and CDR2: SGHVS, FNYEAQ. V was pared by 5 bases and J by 2 bases, with 19 bases between. The CDR3 covers 17 residues.